This TCR beta chain was captured in a study of shared clonotypes between healthy human individuals. Findings and caveats of the study: Across a few donors, naive CD4 shared roughly 5%, naive CD8 3.5% to 4%, memory CD4 roughly 2.2%, memory CD8 around 0.42%.

Per the germline V gene, CDR1 is MNHEY and CDR2 is SMNVEV (reference sequence). The V and J ends lost 3 bases and 6 bases, in that order; junction bases with no gene match: 6. This CDR3 spans 16 amino acids. Produced via immunoSEQ multiplex PCR; TCRdb's table is partial and in-frame only. The sample lists 760,000 or so clones; 90% to 98% were seen once. As concerns this clone: Its antigen remains unknown.

CD45RO-negative, CCR7-selected cells formed the naive CD8 fraction, which excluded terminally differentiated effector memory CD45RA+ cells. This chain uses TRBV27 with TRBJ2-2; 11 bases map to TRBD2. The origin of this receptor is a young man in good health. Specimen: naive CD8+ T cells sorted from blood. The CDR3 protein is CASSFTSGSLAGELFF. CDR3 nucleotide sequence: TGTGCCAGCAGTTTCACTAGCGGGAGTCTGGCCGGGGAGCTGTTTTTT.